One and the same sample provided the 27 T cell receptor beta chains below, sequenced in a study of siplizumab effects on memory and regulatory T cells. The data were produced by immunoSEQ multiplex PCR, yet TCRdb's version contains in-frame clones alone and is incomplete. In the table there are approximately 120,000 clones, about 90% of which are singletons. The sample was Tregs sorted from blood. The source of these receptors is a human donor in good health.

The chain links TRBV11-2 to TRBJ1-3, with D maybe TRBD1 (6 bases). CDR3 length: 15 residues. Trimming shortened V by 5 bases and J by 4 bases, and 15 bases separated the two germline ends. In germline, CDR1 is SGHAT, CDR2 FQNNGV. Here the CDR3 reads CASSPTAGVGNTIYF. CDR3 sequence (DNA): TGTGCCAGCAGCCCCACGGCAGGGGTAGGAAACACCATATATTTT.

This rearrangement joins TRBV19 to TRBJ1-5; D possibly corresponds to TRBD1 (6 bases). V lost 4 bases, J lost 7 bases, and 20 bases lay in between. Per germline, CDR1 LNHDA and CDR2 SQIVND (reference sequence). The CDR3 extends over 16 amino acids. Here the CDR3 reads CASSTPLGGFVQPQHF. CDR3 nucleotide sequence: TGTGCCAGTAGTACCCCGTTGGGGGGCTTCGTACAGCCCCAGCATTTT.

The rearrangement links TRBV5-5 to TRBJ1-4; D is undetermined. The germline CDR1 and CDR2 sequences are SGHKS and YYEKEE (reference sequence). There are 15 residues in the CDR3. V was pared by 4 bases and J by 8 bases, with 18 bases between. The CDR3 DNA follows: TGTGCCAGCAGCCTGGTACAGACGCTCGAGGAAAAACTGTTTTTT. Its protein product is CASSLVQTLEEKLFF.

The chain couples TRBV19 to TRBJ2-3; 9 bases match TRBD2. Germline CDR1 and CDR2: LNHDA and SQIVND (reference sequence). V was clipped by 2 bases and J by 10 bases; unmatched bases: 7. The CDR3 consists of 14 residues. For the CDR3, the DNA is TGTGCCAGTAGTATAAGGAAAAGCGGGAGGCCGCAGTATTTT. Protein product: CASSIRKSGRPQYF.

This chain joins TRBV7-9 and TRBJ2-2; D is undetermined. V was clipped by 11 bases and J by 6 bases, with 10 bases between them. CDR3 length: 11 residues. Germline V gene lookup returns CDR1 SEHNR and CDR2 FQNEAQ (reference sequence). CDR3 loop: CAAPGAGELFF. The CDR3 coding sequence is TGTGCCGCCCCTGGGGCCGGGGAGCTGTTTTTT.

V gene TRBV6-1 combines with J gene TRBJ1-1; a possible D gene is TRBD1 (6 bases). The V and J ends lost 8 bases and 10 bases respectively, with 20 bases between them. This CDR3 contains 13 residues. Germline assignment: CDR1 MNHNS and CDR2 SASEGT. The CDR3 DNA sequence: TGTGCCAGCGGGGGGGCCCAAGGGGGTCTAGCTTTCTTT. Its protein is CASGGAQGGLAFF.

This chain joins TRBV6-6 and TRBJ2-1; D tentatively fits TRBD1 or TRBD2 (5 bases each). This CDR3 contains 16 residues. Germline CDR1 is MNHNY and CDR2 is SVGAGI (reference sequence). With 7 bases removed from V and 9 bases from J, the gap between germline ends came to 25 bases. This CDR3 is CASTLLRGFAAGEQFF. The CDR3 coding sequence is TGTGCCAGCACCCTCTTGAGGGGTTTCGCCGCAGGTGAGCAGTTCTTC.

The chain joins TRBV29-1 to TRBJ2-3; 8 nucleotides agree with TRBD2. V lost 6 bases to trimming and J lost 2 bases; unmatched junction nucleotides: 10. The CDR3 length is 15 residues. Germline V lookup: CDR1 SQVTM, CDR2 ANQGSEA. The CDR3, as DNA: TGCAGCGTGGACATTAGCGGGGCGTACACAGATACGCAGTATTTT. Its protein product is CSVDISGAYTDTQYF.

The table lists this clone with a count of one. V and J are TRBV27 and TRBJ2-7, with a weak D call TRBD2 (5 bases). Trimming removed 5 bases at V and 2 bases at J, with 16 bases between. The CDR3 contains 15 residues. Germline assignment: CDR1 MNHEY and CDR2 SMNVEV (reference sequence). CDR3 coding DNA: TGTGCCAGCAGTACTAGGCCGACGGCCGCCTACGAGCAGTACTTC. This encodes CASSTRPTAAYEQYF.

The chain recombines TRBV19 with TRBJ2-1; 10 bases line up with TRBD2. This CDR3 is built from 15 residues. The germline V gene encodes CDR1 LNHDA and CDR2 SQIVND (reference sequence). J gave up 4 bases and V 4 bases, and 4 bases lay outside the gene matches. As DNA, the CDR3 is TGTGCCAGTAGTAGATTAGCGGGAGGATACAATGAGCAGTTCTTC. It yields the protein CASSRLAGGYNEQFF.

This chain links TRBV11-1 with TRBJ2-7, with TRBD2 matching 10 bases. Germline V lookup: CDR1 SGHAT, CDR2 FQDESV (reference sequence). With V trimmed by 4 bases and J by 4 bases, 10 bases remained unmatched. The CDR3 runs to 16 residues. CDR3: CASSSRLAGARYEQYF. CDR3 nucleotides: TGTGCCAGCAGCTCCCGACTAGCGGGCGCAAGGTACGAGCAGTACTTC.

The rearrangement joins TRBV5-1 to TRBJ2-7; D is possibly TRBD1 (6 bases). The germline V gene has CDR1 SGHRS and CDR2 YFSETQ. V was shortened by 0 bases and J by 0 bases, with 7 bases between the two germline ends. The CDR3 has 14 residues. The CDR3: CASSLDRASYEQYF. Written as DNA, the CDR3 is TGCGCCAGCAGCTTGGACAGGGCCTCCTACGAGCAGTACTTC.

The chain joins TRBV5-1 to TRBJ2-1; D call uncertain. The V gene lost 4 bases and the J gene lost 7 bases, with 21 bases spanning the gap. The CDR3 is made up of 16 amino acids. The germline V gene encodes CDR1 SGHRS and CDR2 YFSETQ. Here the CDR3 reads CASSLARSGHGNEQFF. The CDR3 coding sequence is TGCGCCAGCAGCCTCGCCCGGTCCGGGCATGGGAATGAGCAGTTCTTC.

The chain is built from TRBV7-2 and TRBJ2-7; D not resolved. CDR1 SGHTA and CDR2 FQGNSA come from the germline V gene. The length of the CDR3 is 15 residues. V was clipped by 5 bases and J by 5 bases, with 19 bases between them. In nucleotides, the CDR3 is TGTGCCAGCAGCCCAGATGGCAGTTCGCGCGACGAGCAGTACTTC. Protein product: CASSPDGSSRDEQYF.

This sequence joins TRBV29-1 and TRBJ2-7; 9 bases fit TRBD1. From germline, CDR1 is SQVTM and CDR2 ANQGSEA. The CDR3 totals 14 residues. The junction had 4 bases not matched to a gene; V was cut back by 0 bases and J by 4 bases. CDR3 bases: TGCAGCGTTGAAGATGACAGGGGGGGGTACGAGCAGTACTTC. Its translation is CSVEDDRGGYEQYF.

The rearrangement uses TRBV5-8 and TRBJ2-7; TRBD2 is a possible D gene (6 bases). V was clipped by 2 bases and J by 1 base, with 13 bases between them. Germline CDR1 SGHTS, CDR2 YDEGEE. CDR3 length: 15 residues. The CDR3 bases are TGTGCCAGCAGCTTTAGGAGGGGAATTTCCTACGAGCAGTACTTC. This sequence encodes CASSFRRGISYEQYF. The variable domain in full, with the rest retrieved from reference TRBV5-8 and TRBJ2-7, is EAGVTQSPTHLIKTRGQQATLRCSPISGHTSVYWYQQALGLGLQFLLWYDEGEERNRGNFPPRFSGRQFPNYSSELNVNALELEDSALYLCASSFRRGISYEQYFGPGTRLTVT.

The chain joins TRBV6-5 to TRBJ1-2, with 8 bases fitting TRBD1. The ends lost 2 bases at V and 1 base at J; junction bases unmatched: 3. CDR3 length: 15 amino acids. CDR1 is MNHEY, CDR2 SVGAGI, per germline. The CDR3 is CASSYTGQGNYGYTF. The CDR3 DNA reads TGTGCCAGCAGTTACACCGGACAGGGTAACTATGGCTACACCTTC.

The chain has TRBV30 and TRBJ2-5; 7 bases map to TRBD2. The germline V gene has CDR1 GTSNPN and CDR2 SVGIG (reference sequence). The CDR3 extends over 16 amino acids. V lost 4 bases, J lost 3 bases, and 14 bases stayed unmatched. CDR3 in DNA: TGTGCCTGGAACAACCCGGGACTAATGGGAGAAGAGACCCAGTACTTC. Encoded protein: CAWNNPGLMGEETQYF.

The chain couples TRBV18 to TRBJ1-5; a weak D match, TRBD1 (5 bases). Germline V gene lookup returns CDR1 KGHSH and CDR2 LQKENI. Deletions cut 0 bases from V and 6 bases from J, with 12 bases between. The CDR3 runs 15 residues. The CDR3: CASSPPSGNRQPQHF. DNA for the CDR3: TGTGCCAGCTCACCACCGTCAGGGAATCGTCAGCCCCAGCATTTT.

The DNA of the CDR3 is TGTGCCAGCAGCGTGGGATCTAGCGGGAGTGTCCATGAGCAGTTCTTC. It codes for CASSVGSSGSVHEQFF. The rearrangement uses TRBV9 and TRBJ2-1; 10 positions agree with TRBD2. The CDR3 spans 16 residues. With V trimmed by 2 bases and J by 8 bases, 10 bases remained unmatched. The V gene's germline CDR1 is SGDLS and CDR2 YYNGEE.

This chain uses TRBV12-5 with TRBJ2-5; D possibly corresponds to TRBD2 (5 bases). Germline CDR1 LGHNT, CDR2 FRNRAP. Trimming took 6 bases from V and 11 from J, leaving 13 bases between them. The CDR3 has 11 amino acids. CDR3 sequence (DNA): TGTGCTAGTGGCCAGGACTTTAAACAGTACTTC. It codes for CASGQDFKQYF.

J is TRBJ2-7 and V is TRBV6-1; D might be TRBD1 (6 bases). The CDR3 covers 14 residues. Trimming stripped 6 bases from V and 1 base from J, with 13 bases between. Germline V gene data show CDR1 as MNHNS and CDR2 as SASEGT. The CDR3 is CASSRDTNSYEQYF. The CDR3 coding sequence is TGTGCCAGCAGCCGGGACACAAATTCCTACGAGCAGTACTTC.

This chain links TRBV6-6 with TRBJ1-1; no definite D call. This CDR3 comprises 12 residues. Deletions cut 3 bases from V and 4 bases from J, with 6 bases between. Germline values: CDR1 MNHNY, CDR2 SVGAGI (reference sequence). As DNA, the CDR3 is TGTGCCAGCAGTTATATGGCCACTGAAGCTTTCTTT. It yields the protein CASSYMATEAFF.

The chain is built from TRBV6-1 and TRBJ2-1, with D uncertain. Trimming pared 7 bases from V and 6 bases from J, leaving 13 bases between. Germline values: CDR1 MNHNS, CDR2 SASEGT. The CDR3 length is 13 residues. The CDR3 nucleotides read TGTGCCAGCACCCAAAGGGTAGCCAATGAGCAGTTCTTC. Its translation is CASTQRVANEQFF.

The CDR3 region has the DNA TGTGCCAGCAGTTTATCGATACTATCCTTTGCTGAAGCTTTCTTT. Translated, it gives CASSLSILSFAEAFF. The genes are TRBV27 and TRBJ1-1; D remains ambiguous. CDR1 MNHEY and CDR2 SMNVEV come from the germline V gene (reference sequence). This CDR3 region has 15 residues. Trimming cost V 0 bases and J 6 bases, with 14 bases left between them.

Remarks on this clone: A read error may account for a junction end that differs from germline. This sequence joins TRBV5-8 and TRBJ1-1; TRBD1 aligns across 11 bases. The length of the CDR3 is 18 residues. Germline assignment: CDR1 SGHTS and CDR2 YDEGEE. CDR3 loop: CASTLGLDRGPRGTEAFF. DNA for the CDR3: TGTGCCAGCACCTTGGGGTTGGACAGGGGGCCCCGGGGCACTGAAGCTTTCTTT.

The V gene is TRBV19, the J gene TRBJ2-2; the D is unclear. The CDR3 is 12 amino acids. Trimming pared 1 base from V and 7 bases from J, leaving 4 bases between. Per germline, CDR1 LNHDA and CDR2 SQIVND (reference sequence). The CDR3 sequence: CASSIVHGELFF. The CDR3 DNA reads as TGTGCCAGTAGTATAGTCCACGGGGAGCTGTTTTTT.